This T cell receptor (beta chain) is drawn from a study of T cells in Graves' hyperthyroidism and ophthalmopathy. RNA transcripts gave rise to amplified TCR beta CDR3 regions. Using the HTBI primer set, a first-round RT-PCR was run on the TCR CDR3. A single record per CDR3 protein comes from TCRdb applying MiXCR to the multiplex PCR reads. The sample consists of 330,000 or so distinct CDR3 sequences, over 15% of them appearing once. Active moderate-to-severe ophthalmopathy, Clinical Activity Score at least 3, NOSPECS at least 4, under 3 months' duration. The source of the PBMCs was over 8.5 ml of fresh peripheral blood. This clonotype was sampled from a woman aged 40 to 50 with Graves' ophthalmopathy. The sequenced sample consisted of blood.

In DNA, the CDR3 is TGCGCCAGCAGCCAGCTTAACCCTGGGGCCAACGTCCTGACTTTC. It translates to CASSQLNPGANVLTF. The chain uses TRBV4-3 and TRBJ2-6; no reliable D call. CDR3 length: 15 amino acids. V was trimmed by 3 bases and J by 2 bases, leaving 8 bases between them. Per germline, CDR1 LGHNA and CDR2 YSLEER.